This TCR beta chain was observed in a study of response to subunit inactivated influenza vaccine (dated by TCRdb to the late 2010s). The study in broad terms: The study used deep quantitative T cell receptor repertoire profiling to track responses to a trivalent subunit inactivated influenza vaccine.

About this clonotype itself: Its antigen remains undetermined. One base away there is no much larger clone; base qualities are not given.

Study-wide conclusions, independent of this receptor: According to the authors, only a limited number of new T cells may be recruited by each seasonal influenza vaccination.

The germline V and J ends show losses of 0 bases and 1 base respectively, and no gene match explains 4 bases of the junction. The germline V gene sets CDR1 to LGHNA and CDR2 to YSLEER. CDR3 length: 17 amino acids, cysteine to phenylalanine. The CDR3 DNA has 51 bases and is translated from base 1. Library construction relied on RT-PCR. These reads were obtained on an Illumina HiSeq 2500. TCRdb reprocessed the public reads (quality trimming at Q25 with fastp, clone calling with MiXCR) and kept in-frame beta chains. Each entry merges the rows of one CDR3 protein and shows their most common DNA and genes. The sample includes approximately 730,000 distinct CDR3 sequences, with 14% observed a single time. Around 6.5% of the sample belongs to the ten largest clones.

The chain joins TRBV4-3 to TRBJ2-1; TRBD2 agrees with 9 junctional bases. The TCR sequence derives from a man aged 50 or older who received an inactivated influenza vaccine. Donor details come from another sample of the same person, matched by shared clones. The sample in question was PBMCs from blood, obtained 14 to 15 days before vaccination. The nucleotide sequence reads TGCGCCAGCAGCCAAGAGTTAGCGGGAGTGTCCTACAATGAGCAGTTCTTC. The encoded protein is CASSQELAGVSYNEQFF.